The clone carrying this T cell receptor (beta chain) appeared a few times. This sample is part of a study of T cells in Graves' hyperthyroidism and ophthalmopathy. The CDR3 covers 13 residues. The V gene's germline CDR1 is SQVTM and CDR2 ANQGSEA. The V end was cut by 4 bases, the J end by 4 bases, with 10 bases between. Amplification targeted TCR beta CDR3 regions from RNA transcripts. An initial round of RT-PCR targeting the TCR CDR3 relied on the HTBI primer set. A single record per CDR3 protein comes from TCRdb applying MiXCR to the multiplex PCR reads. The profile shows under 550,000 distinct CDR3 sequences, roughly 15% of them singletons.

This chain connects TRBV29-1 to TRBJ2-2, with D possibly TRBD1 on 5 matching bases. This sequence was found in a woman aged 18-35 years with Graves' hyperthyroidism. The sequenced sample was blood. The CDR3 coding sequence is TGCAGCGTTGTTCGCCAGGGCACCGGGGAGCTGTTTTTT. As protein: CSVVRQGTGELFF.